This T cell receptor (beta chain) was profiled in a study of blood T cells in healthy people across ages. At the level of the study: Per every two T cells, about one barcoded beta molecule was captured by template switching. Study-wide results and limits: Unknown CMV status may confound age-related changes in expanded clones.

A second roughly 7 to 12 cycle PCR used barcoded and J-beta primers. Each cDNA molecule, via a template-switch adaptor with 12 random nucleotides, was tagged. TCRdb re-analysed the 5' RACE reads in MiXCR, keeping a single row per CDR3 protein. The data hold 1.5 million to 2 million distinct CDR3 sequences, with around half observed a single time. Germline trimming cut 2 bases from V and 1 base from J; bases unmatched to any gene: 8. CDR3 length: 17 residues. The germline CDR1 and CDR2 sequences are SGHTA and FQGNSA. In the case of this clonotype: Its matching antigen is unknown.

PBMCs were isolated at a quantity of at least 6.5 million per sample. This TCR was recovered from a woman aged 40 to 50 in good health. This chain uses TRBV7-2 with TRBJ2-5; 9 nucleotides match TRBD1. The sample consisted of blood. The DNA of the CDR3 is TGTGCCAGCAGCTTAACTCGAGGGACAGGGCTCCAAGAGACCCAGTACTTC. Its protein is CASSLTRGTGLQETQYF.